The next 23 T cell receptor beta chains were all read from a single sample in a study of CD8 T cells in ankylosing spondylitis (dated by TCRdb to 2016 to 2017). Their antigens remain unidentified. Library generation was performed with 5' RACE. Sequenced on an Illumina HiSeq 2500. The raw public data were reprocessed by TCRdb itself: fastp quality trimming at Q25, MiXCR clonotype calling, in-frame beta chains only. Under each unique CDR3 protein, matching rows form one entry showing the most common genes and DNA. Counted in this sample were more than 400,000 distinct CDR3 sequences; over 4% of them appeared once. The ten largest clones capture under 4.5% of the sample. Points the paper makes about the study in general: Blood from ankylosing spondylitis patients appeared to be characterized by a TCR beta motif composed of about eight highly homologous amino acid variants.

The source material was blood, either unsorted or a sorted T cell fraction (not recorded which). These receptors all stem from a male donor with ankylosing spondylitis.

This clonotype was seen many times. The J gene is TRBJ1-4, the V gene TRBV11-2; possibly TRBD1 for D (5 bases). Deletions cut 1 base from V and 8 bases from J, with 17 bases between. This CDR3 region has 16 residues. CDR1 and CDR2 from the germline V gene are SGHAT and FQNNGV. The CDR3 spells CASSLVFGAAWEKLFF. In nucleotides, the CDR3 is TGTGCCAGCAGCTTAGTGTTTGGGGCAGCTTGGGAAAAACTGTTTTTT.

This clonotype appeared many times. In DNA form, the CDR3 reads TGTGCCAGCAGCTTAGGCAGGGACTCCTACGAGCAGTACTTC. It specifies CASSLGRDSYEQYF. V is TRBV7-8 and J is TRBJ2-7; the D gene is possibly TRBD1 (5 bases). The V end was cut by 1 base, the J end by 0 bases, with 7 bases between. CDR3 size: 14 residues. Germline V gives CDR1 SGHVS, CDR2 FQNEAQ.

In this sample, this clonotype turned up many times. In DNA, the CDR3 is TGTGCCAGCAGTTTATCTCGGACAGTCCAAGAGACCCAGTACTTC. It codes for CASSLSRTVQETQYF. The J gene is TRBJ2-5, the V gene TRBV27, with D possibly TRBD1 on 6 matching bases. The CDR3 sequence is 15 residues long. CDR1 MNHEY and CDR2 SMNVEV come from the germline V gene (reference sequence). V was pared by 0 bases and J by 1 base, with 9 bases between.

In this sample, this clonotype turned up a few times. With a much larger clone just one base away, this may be a read error. The chain recombines TRBV20-1 with TRBJ1-2; D perhaps matches TRBD1 (5 bases). The CDR3 contains 17 residues. Germline CDR1 is DFQATT and CDR2 is SNEGSKA (reference sequence). CDR3 sequence (DNA): TGCTGTGCTAGAGATTGGGGGGAAAGGAGATCGGGCTATGGCTACACCTTC. Translating it yields CCARDWGERRSGYGYTF.

This clonotype has at least ten counts. The V gene is TRBV4-1, the J gene TRBJ2-5; D might be TRBD2 (5 bases). With 4 bases removed from V and 2 bases from J, the gap between germline ends came to 14 bases. Germline-derived CDR1 and CDR2 are MGHRA and YSYEKL. The CDR3 has 15 residues. The CDR3 DNA is TGCGCCAGCAGCCCGGGGATGGCGGTACAAGAGACCCAGTACTTC. It encodes CASSPGMAVQETQYF.

This clonotype was observed at least ten times. The chain's CDR3 is CATGPRAGNTIYF. The CDR3, as DNA: TGTGCCACCGGGCCACGGGCTGGAAACACCATATATTTT. The chain links TRBV15 to TRBJ1-3; D unclear. The CDR3 has 13 amino acids. V lost 8 bases, J lost 2 bases, and 10 bases lay in between. Germline V gives CDR1 LNHNV, CDR2 YYDKDF (reference sequence).

This clonotype occurred once. This chain joins TRBV7-9 and TRBJ2-6; perhaps TRBD1 as D (5 bases). The CDR3 covers 15 residues. Germline assignment: CDR1 SEHNR and CDR2 FQNEAQ (reference sequence). Trimming left V 8 bases short and J 1 base short, with 12 bases between. CDR3 protein: CASGKRGSGANVLTF. The CDR3 nucleotides read TGTGCCAGCGGCAAAAGGGGTTCTGGGGCCAACGTCCTGACTTTC. Drawing the rest from reference TRBV7-9 and TRBJ2-6, the complete variable domain is DTGVSQNPRHKITKRGQNVTFRCDPISEHNRLYWYRQTLGQGPEFLTYFQNEAQLEKSRLLSDRFSAERPKGSFSTLEIQRTEQGDSAMYLCASGKRGSGANVLTFGAGSRLTVL.

This chain uses TRBV18 with TRBJ1-2; TRBD1 might be the D (5 bases). Germline V CDR1 and CDR2: KGHSH, LQKENI. The length of the CDR3 is 16 residues. The V end was cut by 2 bases, the J end by 3 bases, with 16 bases between. The CDR3 reads CASSPSRQCVDYGYTF. CDR3 sequence (DNA): TGTGCCAGCTCACCATCCCGACAGTGCGTCGACTATGGCTACACCTTC.

This clonotype has a count of ten or more. This sequence joins TRBV20-1 and TRBJ1-1; D gene unclear. Germline CDR1 DFQATT, CDR2 SNEGSKA (reference sequence). CDR3 length equals 15 residues. V lost 3 bases and J 2 bases, leaving 16 bases between the germline ends. CDR3 region: CSASNAVSFNTEAFF. CDR3 DNA: TGCAGTGCTAGTAACGCGGTATCGTTCAACACTGAAGCTTTCTTT.

This clonotype was detected ten times or more. The chain links TRBV7-2 to TRBJ2-1; D perhaps matches TRBD2 (5 bases). CDR1 SGHTA and CDR2 FQGNSA come from the germline V gene. Trimming cost V 2 bases and J 8 bases, with 16 bases left between them. CDR3 length: 15 residues. CDR3 nucleotides: TGTGCCAGCAGCTTACGAGGGCCCGAGATCGATGAGCAGTTCTTC. It encodes CASSLRGPEIDEQFF.

This clonotype was counted ten times or more. The chain joins TRBV27 to TRBJ1-4, with D hard to call. V was pared by 5 bases and J by 7 bases, with 17 bases between. Germline V CDR1 and CDR2: MNHEY, SMNVEV (reference sequence). The CDR3 is 15 amino acids. CDR3 nucleotides: TGTGCCAGCAGTCACGTTAAGGATCTGGGTGAAAAACTGTTTTTT. Its protein product is CASSHVKDLGEKLFF.

This clonotype was counted many times. This chain links TRBV12-3 or TRBV12-4 with TRBJ1-1, with D unresolved. V lost 6 bases and J 1 base, leaving 12 bases between the germline ends. The CDR3 totals 14 residues. CDR3 sequence (DNA): TGTGCCAGCAGCCTTTTCGCCGGGAACACTGAAGCTTTCTTT. Residues: CASSLFAGNTEAFF.

This clonotype was seen repeatedly, ten times or more. V gene TRBV10-3 combines with J gene TRBJ2-7, with no clear D. This CDR3 spans 14 amino acids. CDR1 and CDR2 (germline): ENHRY, SYGVKD. V was pared by 5 bases and J by 3 bases, with 14 bases between. Here the CDR3 DNA reads TGTGCCATCAGTACTATCCCAAGGAACTACGAGCAGTACTTC. This translates into CAISTIPRNYEQYF.

In its sample, this clonotype was seen a few times. V is TRBV5-1 and J is TRBJ2-5, with 8 bases matching TRBD1. The CDR3 consists of 15 residues. Germline trimming cut 2 bases from V and 4 bases from J; bases unmatched to any gene: 7. The germline gives CDR1 SGHRS, CDR2 YFSETQ. CDR3 coding DNA: TGCGCCAGCAGCTTCGGCAGGGGGCTGGTAGAGACCCAGTACTTC. Its protein product is CASSFGRGLVETQYF.

This clonotype has a count of ten or more. This sequence joins TRBV5-1 and TRBJ1-1; D is perhaps TRBD1 (5 bases). Trimming took off 4 bases at V and 4 bases at J, with 14 bases between the two ends. Germline values: CDR1 SGHRS, CDR2 YFSETQ. The CDR3 consists of 14 residues. This CDR3 is CASSPRPQGTEAFF. The CDR3 DNA follows: TGCGCCAGCAGCCCGCGCCCCCAGGGCACTGAAGCTTTCTTT.

This clonotype was counted many times. The CDR3 bases are TGCGCCAGCAGCTCGGGACTTACGGATGGGGAGACCCAGTACTTC. Its translation: CASSSGLTDGETQYF. The chain couples TRBV5-1 to TRBJ2-5, with TRBD2 as a possible D gene (6 bases). Per the germline V gene, CDR1 is SGHRS and CDR2 is YFSETQ. V was trimmed by 3 bases and J by 5 bases, leaving 17 bases between them. This CDR3 contains 15 residues.

This clonotype was seen repeatedly, ten times or more. The V gene is TRBV7-2, the J gene TRBJ2-5, with unresolved D. The CDR3 has 12 amino acids. The V end lost 2 bases, the J end lost 5 bases, and 6 bases lay between the germline ends. Germline values: CDR1 SGHTA, CDR2 FQGNSA. CDR3 nucleotide sequence: TGTGCCAGCAGCTTATTTCTGGAGACCCAGTACTTC. This sequence encodes CASSLFLETQYF.

The sample holds many counts of this clonotype. The V call is TRBV20-1, the J call TRBJ1-5; D may be TRBD1 (5 bases). CDR3 length: 17 residues. V shed 2 bases and J shed 0 bases, with 17 bases lying between them. CDR1 and CDR2 (germline): DFQATT, SNEGSKA (reference sequence). CDR3 DNA sequence: TGCAGTGCTAGACCCTCGAGAGGGACCCTTAGCAATCAGCCCCAGCATTTT. Translation gives CSARPSRGTLSNQPQHF.

This clonotype has ten or more counts. The V and J genes are TRBV5-1 and TRBJ2-1; D might be TRBD2 (7 bases). Germline CDR1 and CDR2: SGHRS and YFSETQ. The CDR3 spans 14 residues. Between the trimmed V and J ends, which lost 4 bases and 8 bases, there was a span of 16 bases. CDR3 residues: CASSKRGGSDEQFF. CDR3 nucleotides: TGCGCCAGCAGCAAAAGGGGGGGTAGTGATGAGCAGTTCTTC.

This clonotype occurred many times. The chain couples TRBV7-9 to TRBJ2-5; D uncertain. The CDR3 sequence is 15 residues long. V was pared by 1 base and J by 2 bases, with 11 bases between. From germline, CDR1 is SEHNR and CDR2 FQNEAQ (reference sequence). CDR3 DNA: TGTGCCAGCAGCTTAGGGTGGGGAACGCAAGAGACCCAGTACTTC. Translated: CASSLGWGTQETQYF.

This rearrangement joins TRBV4-3 to TRBJ2-7, with D maybe TRBD2 (6 bases). Germline V gene lookup returns CDR1 LGHNA and CDR2 YSLEER. The CDR3 spans 15 residues. The V end lost 4 bases, the J end lost 2 bases, and 15 bases lay between the germline ends. The CDR3 sequence: CASSREASAPYEQYF. The CDR3 DNA reads TGCGCCAGCAGCCGAGAGGCTAGCGCTCCCTACGAGCAGTACTTC.

This clonotype was counted ten times or more. The genes are TRBV6-1 and TRBJ2-1; 11 bases map to TRBD2. The CDR3 is made up of 16 amino acids. The germline CDR1 and CDR2 sequences are MNHNS and SASEGT. Trimming cost V 7 bases and J 8 bases; bases outside gene matches: 13. The CDR3 nucleotides read TGTGCCAGCACCCACAGTGGGGGGACTAGCGGCGATGAGCAGTTCTTC. Residues: CASTHSGGTSGDEQFF.

This clonotype occurred many times. The chain couples TRBV5-1 to TRBJ2-3; D is possibly TRBD2 (6 bases). This CDR3 spans 13 amino acids. CDR1 SGHRS and CDR2 YFSETQ come from the germline V gene. Trimming stripped 4 bases from V and 5 bases from J, with 11 bases between. The CDR3 nucleotides are TGCGCCAGCAGCCTCATAGCGGAAGATACGCAGTATTTT. Its translation is CASSLIAEDTQYF. Together with reference TRBV5-1 and TRBJ2-3, the CDR3 gives the full variable domain: KAGVTQTPRYLIKTRGQQVTLSCSPISGHRSVSWYQQTPGQGLQFLFEYFSETQRNKGNFPGRFSGRQFSNSRSEMNVSTLELGDSALYLCASSLIAEDTQYFGPGTRLTVL.